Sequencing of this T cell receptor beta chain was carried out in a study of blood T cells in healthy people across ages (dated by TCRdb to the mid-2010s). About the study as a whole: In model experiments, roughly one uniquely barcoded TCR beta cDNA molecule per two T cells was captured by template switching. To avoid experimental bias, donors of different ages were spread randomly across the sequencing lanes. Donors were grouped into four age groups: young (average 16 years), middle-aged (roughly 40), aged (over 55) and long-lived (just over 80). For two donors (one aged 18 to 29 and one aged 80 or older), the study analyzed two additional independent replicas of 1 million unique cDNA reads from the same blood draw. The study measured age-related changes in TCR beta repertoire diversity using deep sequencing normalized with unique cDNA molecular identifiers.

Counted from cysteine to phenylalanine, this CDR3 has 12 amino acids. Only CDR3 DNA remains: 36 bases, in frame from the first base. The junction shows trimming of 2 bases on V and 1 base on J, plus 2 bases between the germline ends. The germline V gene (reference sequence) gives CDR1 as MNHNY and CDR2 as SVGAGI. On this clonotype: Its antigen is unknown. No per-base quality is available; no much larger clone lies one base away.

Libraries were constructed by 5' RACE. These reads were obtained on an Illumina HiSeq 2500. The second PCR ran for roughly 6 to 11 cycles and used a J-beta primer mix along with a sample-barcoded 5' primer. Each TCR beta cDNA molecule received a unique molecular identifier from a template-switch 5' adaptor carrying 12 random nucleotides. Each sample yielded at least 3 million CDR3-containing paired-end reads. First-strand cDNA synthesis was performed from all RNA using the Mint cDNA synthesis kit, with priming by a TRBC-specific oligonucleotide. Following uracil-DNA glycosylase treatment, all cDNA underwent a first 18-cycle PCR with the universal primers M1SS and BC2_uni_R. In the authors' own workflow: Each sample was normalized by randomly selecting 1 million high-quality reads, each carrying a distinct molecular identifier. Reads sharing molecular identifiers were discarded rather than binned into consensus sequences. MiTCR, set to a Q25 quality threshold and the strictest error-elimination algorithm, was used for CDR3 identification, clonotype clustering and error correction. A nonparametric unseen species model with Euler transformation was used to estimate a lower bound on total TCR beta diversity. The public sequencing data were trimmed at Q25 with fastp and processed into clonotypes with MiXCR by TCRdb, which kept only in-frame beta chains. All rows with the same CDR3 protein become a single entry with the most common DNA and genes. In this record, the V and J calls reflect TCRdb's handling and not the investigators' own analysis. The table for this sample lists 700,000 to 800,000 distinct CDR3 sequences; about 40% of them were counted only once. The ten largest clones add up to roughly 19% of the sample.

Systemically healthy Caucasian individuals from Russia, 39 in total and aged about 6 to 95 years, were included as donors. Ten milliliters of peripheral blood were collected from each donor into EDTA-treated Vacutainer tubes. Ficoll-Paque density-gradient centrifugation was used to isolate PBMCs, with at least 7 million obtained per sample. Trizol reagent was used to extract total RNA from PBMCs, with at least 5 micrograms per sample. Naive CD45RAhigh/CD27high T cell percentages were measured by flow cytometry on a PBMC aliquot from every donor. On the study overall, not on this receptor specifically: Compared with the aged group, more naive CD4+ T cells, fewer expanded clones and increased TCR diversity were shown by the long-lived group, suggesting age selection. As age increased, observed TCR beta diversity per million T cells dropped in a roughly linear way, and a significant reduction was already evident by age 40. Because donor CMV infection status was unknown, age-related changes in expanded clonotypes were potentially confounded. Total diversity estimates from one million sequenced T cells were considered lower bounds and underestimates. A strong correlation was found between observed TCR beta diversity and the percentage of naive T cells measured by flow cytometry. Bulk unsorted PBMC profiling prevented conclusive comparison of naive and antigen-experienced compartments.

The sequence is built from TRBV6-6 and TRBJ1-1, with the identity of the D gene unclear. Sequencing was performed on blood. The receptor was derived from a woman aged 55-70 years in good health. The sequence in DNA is TGTGCCAGCAGTTACACGAACACTGAAGCTTTCTTT. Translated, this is CASSYTNTEAFF.